This TCR beta chain emerged from a study of shared clonotypes between healthy human individuals. Study overall: Ranging from 18 to 49 in age, donors were a couple of women and a few men. Whole-study findings and limits: Relative to memory subsets, naive subsets generally showed larger estimated richness. The study found lower generation probabilities in non-shared clonotypes than in those shared by all four donors.

Germline CDR1 and CDR2: WNHNN and SYGVQD (reference sequence). V was trimmed by 5 bases and J by 4 bases, leaving 17 bases between them. This CDR3 comprises 15 residues. A note on this clone: No antigen is known for it.

Genomic DNA belonging to each subset was distributed in equal measure over several immunoSEQ plates. The data were produced by immunoSEQ multiplex PCR, yet TCRdb's version contains in-frame clones alone and is incomplete. The table shows 2 million to 2.5 million clones, with 95% occurring only once. The TCR was taken from a man between 18 and 35 years old in good health. The sample comprised naive CD4+ T cells sorted from blood. Regarding subset: CD45RA+ positively selected. The rearrangement joins TRBV10-1 to TRBJ1-2, with D tentatively TRBD1 (6 bases). The CDR3 DNA is TGCGCCAGCAGTCCCCGGACAGACTCCTTCTATGGCTACACCTTC. Protein sequence: CASSPRTDSFYGYTF.